This TCR beta chain derives from a study of blood T cell repertoires in COVID-19. Study-wide background: Sources were T cells, B-cell-depleted T cells, or PBMCs; the material itself was cDNA or gDNA.

There are 13 residues in the CDR3. The germline gives CDR1 LNHDA, CDR2 SQIVND (reference sequence). Trimming took 9 bases from V and 7 from J; bases not matched to a gene: 6. Original processing methods: Scientists estimated how many nucleated cells there were by amplifying reference gene primers. Produced via immunoSEQ multiplex PCR; TCRdb's table is partial and in-frame only. V and J calls and clone size are given by that table; D and trimming were obtained from the DNA. The table shows roughly 38,000 clones, with 75% to 90% occurring only once. The chain couples TRBV19 to TRBJ1-6; 7 bases agree with TRBD1. The clonotype comes from a woman between 65 and 79 years old with acute or convalescent COVID-19. The sample consisted of peripheral blood. The CDR3 spells CASTQGRNSPLHF. The CDR3 nucleotides are TGTGCCAGCACACAGGGGCGGAATTCACCCCTCCACTTT.